The following is a T cell receptor beta chain sequence with its context. Its antigen is as yet unknown. The data derive from a study of graft-versus-host responses after intestinal transplantation. Study summary: Uniformly, recipients were administered anti-thymocyte globulin induction with subsequent tacrolimus and steroids for about 3 years. Study-wide results and limits: Allografts carried high graft-versus-host to host-versus-graft clonal ratios in patients having graft-donor T cell macrochimerism.

The germline CDR1 and CDR2 sequences are MNHEY and SMNVEV (reference sequence). The CDR3 contains 14 residues. V was pared by 6 bases and J by 3 bases, with 6 bases of the junction left unmatched. Sequenced by immunoSEQ multiplex PCR; TCRdb stores in-frame clones only, minus some. The data hold 74,000 or so clones, with 80% to 95% observed a single time. This specimen consisted of PBMCs, obtained 98 days after intestinal transplantation. This rearrangement joins TRBV27 to TRBJ2-3, with 7 bases fitting TRBD2. This sequence was found in a human patient who received an intestinal transplant, so some T cells may come from the graft donor. CDR3 DNA sequence: TGTGCCAGCAGGCGGGAGAGGAGGACAGATACGCAGTATTTT. It yields the protein CASRRERRTDTQYF.